This entry describes one T cell receptor (beta chain). Antigen unknown. This sample is drawn from a study of response to subunit inactivated influenza vaccine. Study-wide results and caveats: That few new T cells are recruited by each seasonal influenza vaccination was the authors' suggestion.

Germline V CDR1 and CDR2: SNHLY, FYNNEI. CDR3 length: 12 amino acids. With 3 bases clipped from V and 12 bases from J, the junction kept 3 bases outside the gene matches. TCRdb used MiXCR to reprocess the RT-PCR reads, holding one entry per CDR3 protein. This sample has about half a million distinct CDR3 sequences, with about 25% found just once. J is TRBJ2-1 and V is TRBV2; 9 nucleotides agree with TRBD1. The material sequenced was CD4+ T cells sorted from PBMCs, taken roughly 5 days after vaccination. The clonotype comes from a man aged 50-60 years who received an inactivated influenza vaccine. The CDR3, as DNA: TGTGCCAGCAGTGAGGACAGGGGAGGGCAGTTCTTC. It yields the protein CASSEDRGGQFF.